A selection of T cell receptor beta chains follows, all from one sample in a study of control samples from healthy donors and cancer patients. The repertoire was sequenced with immunoSEQ multiplex PCR; TCRdb's copy has only in-frame clones and lacks some. The sample contains approximately 150,000 clones, roughly 94% of which appear only once. The sample consisted of PBMCs. The origin of the receptors is a man in his sixties with colorectal cancer. Both conserved end residues are part of each CDR3. The D gene is left open where the match is weak. Size is omitted from some rows. Given values are once, few, many or a class for expanded clones.

J gene: TRBJ1-6
clone size: .
D gene: .
V gene: TRBV28
CDR3 protein: CASSSRGNNSPLHF
CDR3 DNA: TGTGCCAGCAGTTCCAGGGGAAATAATTCACCCCTCCACTTT

J gene: TRBJ1-2
clone size: .
D gene: .
V gene: TRBV5-4
CDR3 protein: CASSSQGNYGYTF
CDR3 DNA: TGTGCCAGCAGCTCACAGGGTAACTATGGCTACACCTTC

J gene: TRBJ1-5
clone size: .
D gene: .
V gene: TRBV6-2/TRBV6-3
CDR3 protein: CASSYPQAYSNQPQHF
CDR3 DNA: TGTGCCAGCAGTTATCCGCAGGCTTATAGCAATCAGCCCCAGCATTTT

J gene: TRBJ2-3
clone size: once
D gene: TRBD1
V gene: TRBV27
CDR3 protein: CASSLFQGAGADTQYF
CDR3 DNA: TGTGCCAGCAGTTTATTTCAGGGGGCTGGAGCAGATACGCAGTATTTT

J gene: TRBJ1-4
clone size: .
D gene: TRBD1
V gene: TRBV5-1
CDR3 protein: CASSLAGTGGEKLFF
CDR3 DNA: TGCGCCAGCAGCTTGGCCGGGACAGGGGGCGAAAAACTGTTTTTT

J gene: TRBJ2-2
clone size: .
D gene: .
V gene: TRBV5-4
CDR3 protein: CASRLTPANTGELFF
CDR3 DNA: TGTGCCAGCAGATTGACACCCGCGAACACCGGGGAGCTGTTTTTT

J gene: TRBJ1-2
clone size: .
D gene: .
V gene: TRBV19
CDR3 protein: CASSPRGVSTHYGYTF
CDR3 DNA: TGTGCCAGTAGTCCTAGGGGGGTTTCCACTCACTATGGCTACACCTTC

J gene: TRBJ1-1
clone size: .
D gene: TRBD1
V gene: TRBV13
CDR3 protein: CASSAGQVNTEAFF
CDR3 DNA: TGTGCCAGCAGCGCGGGACAGGTGAACACTGAAGCTTTCTTT

J gene: TRBJ1-1
clone size: .
D gene: .
V gene: TRBV3-1/TRBV3-2
CDR3 protein: CASSPGVANTEAFF
CDR3 DNA: TGTGCCAGCAGCCCAGGGGTTGCCAACACTGAAGCTTTCTTT

J gene: TRBJ2-7
clone size: .
D gene: .
V gene: TRBV19
CDR3 protein: CASSTNPDRPGGYEQYF
CDR3 DNA: TGTGCCAGTAGTACCAACCCCGACAGGCCCGGGGGCTACGAGCAGTACTTC

J gene: TRBJ2-3
clone size: .
D gene: .
V gene: TRBV27
CDR3 protein: CASSSKIVDTQYF
CDR3 DNA: TGTGCCAGCAGTTCAAAGATTGTTGATACGCAGTATTTT

J gene: TRBJ2-2
clone size: once
D gene: TRBD1
V gene: TRBV7-9
CDR3 protein: CATRDSQNTGELFF
CDR3 DNA: TGTGCCACCCGGGACAGTCAGAACACCGGGGAGCTGTTTTTT

J gene: TRBJ2-5
clone size: .
D gene: .
V gene: TRBV25-1
CDR3 protein: CASSEGTNWGETQYF
CDR3 DNA: TGTGCCAGCAGTGAAGGGACAAACTGGGGGGAGACCCAGTACTTC

J gene: TRBJ2-5
clone size: .
D gene: TRBD2
V gene: TRBV11-2
CDR3 protein: CASSFDLRGGETQYF
CDR3 DNA: TGTGCCAGCAGCTTCGACCTCCGGGGGGGGGAGACCCAGTACTTC

J gene: TRBJ1-4
clone size: .
D gene: .
V gene: TRBV4-2
CDR3 protein: CASSRQGGATNEKLFF
CDR3 DNA: TGTGCCAGCAGCCGCCAGGGAGGGGCCACTAATGAAAAACTGTTTTTT

J gene: TRBJ2-7
clone size: once
D gene: .
V gene: TRBV5-1
CDR3 protein: CASRREDASYEQYF
CDR3 DNA: TGCGCCAGCAGGCGCGAGGACGCATCCTACGAGCAGTACTTC

J gene: TRBJ2-3
clone size: .
D gene: .
V gene: TRBV5-1
CDR3 protein: CASSLEIPSTDTQYF
CDR3 DNA: TGCGCCAGCAGCTTGGAGATACCTAGCACAGATACGCAGTATTTT

J gene: TRBJ1-1
clone size: .
D gene: .
V gene: TRBV6-5
CDR3 protein: CASSYSWFQNTEAFF
CDR3 DNA: TGTGCCAGCAGTTACTCGTGGTTTCAGAACACTGAAGCTTTCTTT

J gene: TRBJ2-5
clone size: .
D gene: .
V gene: TRBV18
CDR3 protein: CASSPASETQYF
CDR3 DNA: TGTGCCAGCTCCCCGGCGTCAGAGACCCAGTACTTC

J gene: TRBJ2-3
clone size: few
D gene: .
V gene: TRBV10-3
CDR3 protein: CAISGGGGTDTQYF
CDR3 DNA: TGTGCCATCAGCGGAGGGGGGGGCACAGATACGCAGTATTTT

J gene: TRBJ1-1
clone size: .
D gene: .
V gene: TRBV11-2
CDR3 protein: CASRSPTDQQGDTEAFF
CDR3 DNA: TGTGCCAGCAGATCCCCTACAGATCAGCAGGGTGACACTGAAGCTTTCTTT

J gene: TRBJ2-7
clone size: once
D gene: .
V gene: TRBV7-2
CDR3 protein: CASSLGEGGYEQYF
CDR3 DNA: TGTGCCAGCAGCTTGGGGGAGGGGGGCTACGAGCAGTACTTC

J gene: TRBJ1-4
clone size: .
D gene: TRBD1
V gene: TRBV5-1
CDR3 protein: CASSTSGGRDSEKLFF
CDR3 DNA: TGCGCCAGCAGCACTTCAGGGGGTAGGGACAGTGAAAAACTGTTTTTT

J gene: TRBJ2-1
clone size: .
D gene: .
V gene: TRBV9
CDR3 protein: CASSVDDRRNEQFF
CDR3 DNA: TGTGCCAGCAGCGTAGATGACAGGCGGAATGAGCAGTTCTTC

J gene: TRBJ1-5
clone size: once
D gene: .
V gene: TRBV6-4
CDR3 protein: CASSRDLNQPQHF
CDR3 DNA: TGTGCCAGCAGCCGGGACCTCAATCAGCCCCAGCATTTT

J gene: TRBJ1-3
clone size: .
D gene: .
V gene: TRBV5-4
CDR3 protein: CASSTDSSSGNTIYF
CDR3 DNA: TGTGCCAGCAGCACCGACAGCTCCTCTGGAAACACCATATATTTT

J gene: TRBJ2-2
clone size: once
D gene: .
V gene: TRBV4-3
CDR3 protein: CASSQMGQGDGELFF
CDR3 DNA: TGCGCCAGCAGCCAGATGGGTCAGGGTGACGGGGAGCTGTTTTTT

J gene: TRBJ1-1
clone size: .
D gene: .
V gene: TRBV11-2
CDR3 protein: CASSLEVGLRGNTEAFF
CDR3 DNA: TGTGCCAGCAGCTTAGAAGTGGGTCTAAGGGGGAACACTGAAGCTTTCTTT

J gene: TRBJ2-7
clone size: .
D gene: .
V gene: TRBV19
CDR3 protein: CASSGDTLGEQYF
CDR3 DNA: TGTGCCAGTAGTGGGGACACCCTTGGCGAGCAGTACTTC

J gene: TRBJ1-2
clone size: .
D gene: .
V gene: TRBV5-6
CDR3 protein: CASSLDSPYYGYTF
CDR3 DNA: TGTGCCAGCAGCTTAGACAGCCCGTACTATGGCTACACCTTC

J gene: TRBJ1-3
clone size: .
D gene: .
V gene: TRBV29-1
CDR3 protein: CSVAGGDSGNTIYF
CDR3 DNA: TGCAGCGTTGCTGGGGGAGACTCTGGAAACACCATATATTTT

J gene: TRBJ2-1
clone size: .
D gene: .
V gene: TRBV7-2
CDR3 protein: CASSLARGNEQFF
CDR3 DNA: TGTGCCAGCAGCTTAGCGCGAGGCAATGAGCAGTTCTTC

J gene: TRBJ1-5
clone size: .
D gene: TRBD1
V gene: TRBV24-1
CDR3 protein: CATGRTGGGNQPQHF
CDR3 DNA: TGTGCCACCGGGAGGACAGGGGGCGGCAATCAGCCCCAGCATTTT

J gene: TRBJ2-3
clone size: .
D gene: .
V gene: TRBV18
CDR3 protein: CASSTSYGGTDTQYF
CDR3 DNA: TGTGCCAGCTCAACATCGTACGGTGGCACAGATACGCAGTATTTT

J gene: TRBJ2-3
clone size: .
D gene: .
V gene: TRBV27
CDR3 protein: CASSLSFHPTDTQYF
CDR3 DNA: TGTGCCAGCAGTTTAAGTTTTCACCCCACAGATACGCAGTATTTT

J gene: TRBJ2-2
clone size: .
D gene: .
V gene: TRBV30
CDR3 protein: CAWSVMSRAGELFF
CDR3 DNA: TGTGCCTGGAGTGTTATGTCCCGGGCCGGGGAGCTGTTTTTT

J gene: TRBJ1-4
clone size: .
D gene: TRBD1
V gene: TRBV6-1
CDR3 protein: CASSALTGTEKLFF
CDR3 DNA: TGTGCCAGCAGTGCCTTGACAGGGACCGAAAAACTGTTTTTT

J gene: TRBJ2-5
clone size: .
D gene: TRBD2
V gene: TRBV7-2
CDR3 protein: CASRPTSGGQETQYF
CDR3 DNA: TGTGCCAGCAGGCCTACTAGCGGGGGACAAGAGACCCAGTACTTC

J gene: TRBJ1-3
clone size: .
D gene: .
V gene: TRBV29-1
CDR3 protein: CSVSTGSSGNTIYF
CDR3 DNA: TGCAGCGTTTCCACAGGGTCTTCTGGAAACACCATATATTTT

J gene: TRBJ1-2
clone size: .
D gene: TRBD1
V gene: TRBV18
CDR3 protein: CASSPRTGQWDGYTF
CDR3 DNA: TGTGCCAGCTCACCAAGGACAGGGCAGTGGGATGGCTACACCTTC

J gene: TRBJ1-1
clone size: .
D gene: TRBD1
V gene: TRBV27
CDR3 protein: CASSLTGLGTEAFF
CDR3 DNA: TGTGCCAGCAGTTTGACAGGGTTGGGGACTGAAGCTTTCTTT

J gene: TRBJ2-2
clone size: .
D gene: .
V gene: TRBV29-1
CDR3 protein: CSGGQNTGELFF
CDR3 DNA: TGCAGCGGGGGACAGAACACCGGGGAGCTGTTTTTT

J gene: TRBJ1-1
clone size: .
D gene: .
V gene: TRBV2
CDR3 protein: CASSIRGRGTEAFF
CDR3 DNA: TGTGCCAGCAGCATCCGGGGGCGAGGGACTGAAGCTTTCTTT

J gene: TRBJ2-1
clone size: once
D gene: .
V gene: TRBV11-3
CDR3 protein: CASSPGESSYNEQFF
CDR3 DNA: TGTGCCAGCAGCCCCGGGGAGAGCTCCTACAATGAGCAGTTCTTC

J gene: TRBJ1-1
clone size: .
D gene: .
V gene: TRBV5-1
CDR3 protein: CASSRRTGIGEAFF
CDR3 DNA: TGCGCCAGCAGCAGACGTACAGGAATTGGTGAAGCTTTCTTT

J gene: TRBJ1-1
clone size: .
D gene: .
V gene: TRBV19
CDR3 protein: CASSIWGGVGAEAFF
CDR3 DNA: TGTGCCAGTAGTATTTGGGGAGGGGTTGGGGCTGAAGCTTTCTTT

J gene: TRBJ2-7
clone size: .
D gene: .
V gene: TRBV6-6
CDR3 protein: CASRRGAYEQYF
CDR3 DNA: TGTGCCAGCCGAAGAGGGGCATACGAGCAGTACTTC

J gene: TRBJ2-5
clone size: .
D gene: .
V gene: TRBV11-2
CDR3 protein: CASSTSRQLGWTQYF
CDR3 DNA: TGTGCCAGCAGCACCTCCCGACAGTTGGGTTGGACCCAGTACTTC